This TCR beta chain is drawn from a study of T cells in localized non-small cell lung cancer. Study results and caveats: Appearing in adjacent lung were a median about 60 of the top 100 tumor clones. Uninvolved adjacent lung had the highest recorded T cell clonality, with tumor below it.

Assay used: immunoSEQ multiplex PCR; TCRdb lists only in-frame clones, some missing. The sample has under 95,000 clones; around 82% are singletons. As concerns this clone: Its cognate antigen is unknown.

Germline assignment: CDR1 LGHNA and CDR2 YSLEER. The CDR3 extends over 15 amino acids. The V and J ends lost 0 bases and 4 bases respectively, with 12 bases between them. This clonotype was obtained from a female donor of 60 years or more with stage I lung adenocarcinoma. The chain uses TRBV4-3 and TRBJ1-2, with D possibly TRBD1 on 5 matching bases. The sample in question was peripheral blood, obtained before any cancer treatment. The CDR3: CASSQDTRASYGYTF. The DNA of the CDR3 is TGCGCCAGCAGCCAAGATACCAGGGCTAGCTATGGCTACACCTTC.